This T cell receptor (beta chain) was obtained from a study of T and B cells in COVID-19 patients. Study-wide results and limits: In COVID-19 patients, T cell receptor beta variable and joining gene use was reportedly strongly skewed.

Trimming removed 4 bases at V and 5 bases at J, with 15 bases between. This CDR3 spans 15 amino acids. TRB rearrangements were amplified by multiplex PCR with BIOMED2 TRB-A/B primers. Via MiXCR, TCRdb re-called the multiplex PCR reads, giving one row per CDR3 protein. The sample shows more than 15,000 distinct CDR3 sequences, over 30% of them seen only once. This clonotype was seen a handful of times. Antigen specificity is unknown. TRB was amplified from about 260-540 ng of blood genomic DNA. This clonotype was sampled from a human donor with active COVID-19. Sequencing was done on a sample of blood. This chain connects TRBV12-3 or TRBV12-4 to TRBJ2-1; no reliable D call. As DNA, the CDR3 is TGTGCCAGCAGTTCCCTTTCATCTCTAGACAATGAGCAGTTCTTC. This gives the protein CASSSLSSLDNEQFF.